Listed below are T cell receptor beta chains from one sample, sequenced in a study of cytomegalovirus exposure and HLA in healthy donors. This table comes from immunoSEQ multiplex PCR, and its TCRdb copy is limited to in-frame clones, with some not included. The sample consists of 150,000 to 200,000 clones, approximately 85% of them appearing once. Sequencing used PBMCs. These receptors all stem from a man aged 18 to 29 in good health and CMV-seropositive. CDR3s include the opening cysteine and the closing phenylalanine or tryptophan. D genes are given only for firm matches. Expanded clones are given a class, and other clones once, few, many or no size at all.

TRBV7-9,TRBJ2-3,.,.,TGTTCCAGCAGCCCAGGGGGGGATACGCAGTATTTT,CSSSPGGDTQYF
TRBV11-2,TRBJ2-7,.,.,TGTGCCAGCAGCCACGACCGGCAGGGCGCCTACGAGCAGTACTTC,CASSHDRQGAYEQYF
TRBV11-2,TRBJ2-7,.,TRBD2,TGTGCCAGCAGCTTTAGCGGGGGGGCCCCCGAGCAGTACTTC,CASSFSGGAPEQYF
TRBV9,TRBJ1-2,.,TRBD1,TGTGCCAGCAGCGGAGTAGGCTTCGACAGGGGGTCTAACTATGGCTACACCTTC,CASSGVGFDRGSNYGYTF
TRBV9,TRBJ2-2,.,.,TGTGCCAGCAGCGTAGGGCAGTCCACCGGGGAGCTGTTTTTT,CASSVGQSTGELFF
TRBV5-1,TRBJ2-7,.,TRBD2,TGCGCCAGCAGCTTGGGTGCCTTAGGGGAGGGCTCCTACGAGCAGTACTTC,CASSLGALGEGSYEQYF
TRBV5-4,TRBJ1-2,.,TRBD1,TGTGCCAGCAGCGCCTTACAGGGGGCCTATGGCTACACCTTC,CASSALQGAYGYTF
TRBV7-3,TRBJ1-6,.,.,TGTGCCAGCAGCTTAATAGGAGGGGACTATAATTCACCCCTCCACTTT,CASSLIGGDYNSPLHF
TRBV9,TRBJ2-1,.,TRBD2,TGTGCCAGCAGCGTAGGACTAGCGTGGCGGGATGAGCAGTTCTTC,CASSVGLAWRDEQFF
TRBV6-1,TRBJ2-1,.,TRBD2,TGTGCCAGCGGAACTAGCGCCTACAATGAGCAGTTCTTC,CASGTSAYNEQFF
TRBV28,TRBJ1-1,.,TRBD1,TGTGCCAGCAGTACCTGGACAGGAGCGGGGGACACTGAAGCTTTCTTT,CASSTWTGAGDTEAFF
TRBV7-3,TRBJ1-2,few,.,TGCGCCAGCAGCCAATACCGCGCGGATGGCTACACCTTC,CASSQYRADGYTF
TRBV5-4,TRBJ2-1,.,.,TGTGCCAGCAGCGCCACGGGGAAAAGCTCCTACAATGAGCAGTTCTTC,CASSATGKSSYNEQFF
TRBV14,TRBJ2-7,.,TRBD1,TGTGCCAGCAGCTACGGGACAGGGGATGCCTACGAGCAGTACTTC,CASSYGTGDAYEQYF
TRBV19,TRBJ2-1,.,.,TGTGCCAGTAGTATAGATCCGCTAGTTCCAAATGAGCAGTTCTTC,CASSIDPLVPNEQFF
TRBV29-1,TRBJ2-7,.,TRBD2,TGCAGCGGTTCGACTAGCGGACGTGGGGAGCAGTACTTC,CSGSTSGRGEQYF
TRBV19,TRBJ2-7,.,TRBD2,TGTGCCAGTAGTATAACCCCTTCTCTAGCGGGCTCCTACGAGCAGTACTTC,CASSITPSLAGSYEQYF
TRBV18,TRBJ1-6,.,.,TGTGCCAGCTCACCCACGGACTCCATCACCCTCCACTTT,CASSPTDSITLHF
TRBV9,TRBJ1-5,.,.,TGTGCCAGCAGCCCCCGCGGGGATCAGCCCCAGCATTTT,CASSPRGDQPQHF
TRBV7-2,TRBJ1-1,.,TRBD1,TGTGCCAGCAGCTCAGTAGGCAGGGGGACTGAAGCTTTCTTT,CASSSVGRGTEAFF
TRBV9,TRBJ2-1,.,.,TGTGCCAGCAGCCCGACTAAGGCGTCTCACGTGTTCTTC,CASSPTKASHVFF
TRBV7-2,TRBJ2-7,.,.,TGTGCCAGCAGCTTAGATCGAGCGACCTCCTACGAGCAGTACTTC,CASSLDRATSYEQYF
TRBV5-1,TRBJ2-2,.,TRBD1,TGCGCCAGCAGCTTGGTGCTTACGCAGGGGGTGGAGCTGTTTTTT,CASSLVLTQGVELFF
TRBV19,TRBJ1-2,.,TRBD1,TGTGCCAGTAGTAAGACCGGGACAGGGGATCCTCGGTATGGCTACACCTTC,CASSKTGTGDPRYGYTF
TRBV9,TRBJ2-3,.,TRBD2,TGTGCCAGCAGCCCTACTAGCGCCACAGATACGCAGTATTTT,CASSPTSATDTQYF
TRBV10-3,TRBJ1-3,.,.,TGTGCCATCAGGGGCGAGTTCTCTGGAAACACCATATATTTT,CAIRGEFSGNTIYF
TRBV28,TRBJ2-7,.,TRBD1,TGTGCCAGCCGACCGGGACAGACCTACGAGCAGTACTTC,CASRPGQTYEQYF
TRBV5-1,TRBJ2-5,.,TRBD2,TGCGCCAGCGGCCTAGCGGGGGAAGAGACCCAGTACTTC,CASGLAGEETQYF
TRBV6-1,TRBJ2-3,.,.,TGTGCCAGCAGTGAATTTGAGCCTAGCGGCACAGATACGCAGTATTTT,CASSEFEPSGTDTQYF
TRBV10-3,TRBJ2-2,.,TRBD2,TGTGCCATCAGTGTCACGGGACTAGCGGGGGCCATACCCGGGGAGCTGTTTTTT,CAISVTGLAGAIPGELFF
TRBV5-1,TRBJ1-2,once,TRBD1,TGCGCCAGCAGCTTAAGACAGGGGGCGGATGGCTACACCTTC,CASSLRQGADGYTF
TRBV28,TRBJ1-2,.,TRBD1,TGTGCCAGCAGTAAACAGGGGGCTGGCTATGGCTACACCTTC,CASSKQGAGYGYTF
TRBV9,TRBJ2-2,.,.,TGTGCCAGCAGCGGTAGCTGGGCGGGCACCGGGGAGCTGTTTTTT,CASSGSWAGTGELFF
TRBV30,TRBJ2-2,.,.,TGTGCCTGGAGGGTCCCGGCGGGGAACACCGGGGAGCTGTTTTTT,CAWRVPAGNTGELFF
TRBV5-6,TRBJ1-4,few,TRBD1,TGTGCCAGCAGCCACCGGGACAGCGGTGAAAAACTGTTTTTT,CASSHRDSGEKLFF
TRBV5-4,TRBJ2-2,.,.,TGTGCCAGCAGCTTCTACGGGGGAACCGGGGAGCTGTTTTTT,CASSFYGGTGELFF
TRBV19,TRBJ1-6,.,.,TGTGCCAGTAGCGCAGGGCGAGCCTATAATTCACCCCTCCACTTT,CASSAGRAYNSPLHF
TRBV10-3,TRBJ2-7,.,TRBD1,TGTGCCATCAGTAGGACAGGGAATGACTACGAGCAGTACTTC,CAISRTGNDYEQYF
TRBV15,TRBJ1-4,.,TRBD1,TGTGCCACCAGCAGAGGACAGGGTTCGAATGAAAAACTGTTTTTT,CATSRGQGSNEKLFF
TRBV27,TRBJ1-1,.,.,TGTGCCAGCAGTCCCTTCGGGCAGGGAGGTACTGAAGCTTTCTTT,CASSPFGQGGTEAFF
TRBV5-6,TRBJ2-5,.,.,TGTGCCAGCAGCTTGGCCCCCGTTCGGGGGACCCAGTACTTC,CASSLAPVRGTQYF
TRBV5-1,TRBJ2-7,.,TRBD1,TGCGCCAGCTGGGGACAGACTGCCTACGAGCAGTACTTC,CASWGQTAYEQYF